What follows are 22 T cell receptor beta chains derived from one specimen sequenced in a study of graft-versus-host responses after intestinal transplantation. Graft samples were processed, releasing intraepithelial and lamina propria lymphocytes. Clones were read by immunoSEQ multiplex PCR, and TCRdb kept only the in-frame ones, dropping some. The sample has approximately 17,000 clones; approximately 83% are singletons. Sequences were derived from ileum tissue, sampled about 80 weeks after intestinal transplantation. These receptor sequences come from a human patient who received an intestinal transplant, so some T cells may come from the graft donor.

The CDR3 DNA is TGTGCCAGCAGCCCGGACTGGGGGATGGGGACCTATGGCTACACCTTC. It specifies CASSPDWGMGTYGYTF. The chain combines TRBV5-4 with TRBJ1-2; the D gene is possibly TRBD1 (5 bases). The CDR3 is 16 residues long. V lost 4 bases, J lost 4 bases, and 20 bases lay in between. Germline V gene lookup returns CDR1 SGHNT and CDR2 YYREEE (reference sequence).

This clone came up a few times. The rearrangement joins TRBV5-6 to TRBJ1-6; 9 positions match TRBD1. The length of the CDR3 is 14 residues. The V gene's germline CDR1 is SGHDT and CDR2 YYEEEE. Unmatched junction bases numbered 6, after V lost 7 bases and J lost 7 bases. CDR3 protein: CASRTGTGNSPLHF. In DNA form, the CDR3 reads TGTGCCAGCCGCACCGGGACAGGGAATTCACCCCTCCACTTT.

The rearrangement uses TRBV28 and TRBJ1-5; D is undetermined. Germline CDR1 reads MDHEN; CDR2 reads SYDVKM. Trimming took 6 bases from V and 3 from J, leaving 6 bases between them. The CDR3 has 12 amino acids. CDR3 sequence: CASRSLNQPQHF. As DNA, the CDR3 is TGTGCCAGCAGGTCCCTCAATCAGCCCCAGCATTTT.

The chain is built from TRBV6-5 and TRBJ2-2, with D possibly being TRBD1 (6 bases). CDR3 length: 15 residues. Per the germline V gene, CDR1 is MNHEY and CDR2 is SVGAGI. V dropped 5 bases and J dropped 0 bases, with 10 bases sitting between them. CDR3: CASSIGQPNTGELFF. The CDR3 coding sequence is TGTGCCAGCAGTATTGGACAGCCGAACACCGGGGAGCTGTTTTTT.

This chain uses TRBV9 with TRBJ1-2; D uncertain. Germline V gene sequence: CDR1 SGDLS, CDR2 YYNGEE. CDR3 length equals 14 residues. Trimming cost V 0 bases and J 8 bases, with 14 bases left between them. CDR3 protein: CASSVESERVGYTF. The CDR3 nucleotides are TGTGCCAGCAGCGTAGAATCCGAGCGGGTAGGCTACACCTTC.

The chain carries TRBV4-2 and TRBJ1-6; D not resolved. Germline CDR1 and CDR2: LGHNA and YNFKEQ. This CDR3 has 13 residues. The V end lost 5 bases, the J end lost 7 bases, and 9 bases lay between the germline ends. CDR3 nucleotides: TGTGCCAGCAGCGATCTGTCGAATTCACCCCTCCACTTT. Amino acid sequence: CASSDLSNSPLHF.

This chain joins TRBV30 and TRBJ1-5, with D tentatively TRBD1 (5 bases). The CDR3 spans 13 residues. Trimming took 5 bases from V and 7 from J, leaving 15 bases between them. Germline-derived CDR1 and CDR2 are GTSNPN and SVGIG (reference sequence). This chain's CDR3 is CAWAGTLRQPQHF. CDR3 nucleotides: TGTGCCTGGGCTGGGACCCTGAGGCAGCCCCAGCATTTT.

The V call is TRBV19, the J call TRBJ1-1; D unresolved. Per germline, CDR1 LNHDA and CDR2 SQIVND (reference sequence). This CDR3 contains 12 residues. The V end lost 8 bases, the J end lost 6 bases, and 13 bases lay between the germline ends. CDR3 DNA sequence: TGTGCCAGTGCAAGGGAATTCTCTGAAGCTTTCTTT. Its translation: CASAREFSEAFF.

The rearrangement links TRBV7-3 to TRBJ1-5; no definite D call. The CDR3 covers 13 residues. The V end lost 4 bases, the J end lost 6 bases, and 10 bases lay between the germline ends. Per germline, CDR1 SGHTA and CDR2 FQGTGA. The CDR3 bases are TGTGCCAGCAGCTCGACCCCAGGTCAGCCCCAGCATTTT. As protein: CASSSTPGQPQHF.

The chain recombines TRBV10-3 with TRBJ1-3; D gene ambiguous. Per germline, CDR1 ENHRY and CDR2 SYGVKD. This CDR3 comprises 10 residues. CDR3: CGTSGNTIYF. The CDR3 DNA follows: TGTGGAACCTCTGGAAACACCATATATTTT.

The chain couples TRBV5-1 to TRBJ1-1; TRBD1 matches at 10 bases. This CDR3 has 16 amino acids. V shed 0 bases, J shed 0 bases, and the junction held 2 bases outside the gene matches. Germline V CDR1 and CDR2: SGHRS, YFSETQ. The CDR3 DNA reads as TGCGCCAGCAGCTTGGGACAGGGGGCCTTGAACACTGAAGCTTTCTTT. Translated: CASSLGQGALNTEAFF.

The CDR3 spells CAIGGDYEQYF. CDR3 DNA: TGTGCCATCGGGGGGGATTACGAGCAGTACTTC. The rearrangement links TRBV10-3 to TRBJ2-5, with TRBD2 matching over 7 bases. The end of the DNA is better explained by TRBJ2-7, so the J call may be wrong. The germline CDR1 and CDR2 sequences are ENHRY and SYGVKD. This CDR3 has 11 residues.

CDR3 sequence: CASSPGPAYEQYF. The DNA of the CDR3 is TGTGCCAGCAGCCCGGGACCCGCCTACGAGCAGTACTTC. The V and J genes are TRBV7-8 and TRBJ2-7; D possibly matches TRBD1 or TRBD2 (5 bases each). CDR1 and CDR2 from the germline V gene are SGHVS and FQNEAQ. There are 13 residues in the CDR3. The V and J ends lost 5 bases and 2 bases respectively, with 10 bases between them.

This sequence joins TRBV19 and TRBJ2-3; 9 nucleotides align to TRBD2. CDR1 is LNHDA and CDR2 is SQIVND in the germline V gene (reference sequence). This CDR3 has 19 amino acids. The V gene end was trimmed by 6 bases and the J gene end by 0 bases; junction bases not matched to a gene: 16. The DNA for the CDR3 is TGTGCCAGTAGCCGCCTAGCGGGATCACATCGTCCTAGCACAGATACGCAGTATTTT. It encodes CASSRLAGSHRPSTDTQYF.

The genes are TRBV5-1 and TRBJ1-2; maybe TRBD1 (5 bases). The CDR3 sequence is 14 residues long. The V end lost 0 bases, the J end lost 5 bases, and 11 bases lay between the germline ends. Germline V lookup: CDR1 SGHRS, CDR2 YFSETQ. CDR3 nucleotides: TGCGCCAGCAGCTTGGCAGGGTCTGGGTATGGCTACACCTTC. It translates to CASSLAGSGYGYTF.

This chain's CDR3 is CASSLGIKTAKNIQYF. DNA of the CDR3: TGCGCCAGCAGCTTGGGGATCAAGACCGCCAAAAACATTCAGTACTTC. The chain uses TRBV5-1 and TRBJ2-4; no firm D call. Germline V gene data show CDR1 as SGHRS and CDR2 as YFSETQ. The V gene lost 0 bases and the J gene lost 1 base, with 11 bases spanning the gap. The CDR3 sequence is 16 residues long. The entire variable domain, with the rest obtained from reference TRBV5-1 and TRBJ2-4, is as follows: KAGVTQTPRYLIKTRGQQVTLSCSPISGHRSVSWYQQTPGQGLQFLFEYFSETQRNKGNFPGRFSGRQFSNSRSEMNVSTLELGDSALYLCASSLGIKTAKNIQYFGAGTRLSVL.

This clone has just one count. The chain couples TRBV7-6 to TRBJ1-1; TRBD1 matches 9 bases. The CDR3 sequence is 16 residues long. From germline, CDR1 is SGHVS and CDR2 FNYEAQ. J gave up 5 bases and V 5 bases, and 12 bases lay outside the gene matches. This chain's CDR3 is CASSPVEGTGWTEAFF. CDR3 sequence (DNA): TGTGCCAGCAGCCCAGTGGAAGGGACAGGGTGGACTGAAGCTTTCTTT.

DNA of the CDR3: TGCGCCAGCAGCTCCAGATGGGGATCCTACAATGAGCAGTTCTTC. It translates to CASSSRWGSYNEQFF. This chain joins TRBV5-1 and TRBJ2-1; unclear D gene. Trimming removed 3 bases from V and 1 base from J, with 11 bases in between. The CDR3 is 15 residues long. Looked up from germline, CDR1 is SGHRS and CDR2 is YFSETQ.

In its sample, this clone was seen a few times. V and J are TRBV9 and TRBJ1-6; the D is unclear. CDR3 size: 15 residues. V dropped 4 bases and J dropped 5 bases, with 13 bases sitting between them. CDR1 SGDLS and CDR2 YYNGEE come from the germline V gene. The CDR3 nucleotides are TGTGCCAGCAGCCTAGGTCAACGGCATAATTCACCCCTCCACTTT. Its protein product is CASSLGQRHNSPLHF. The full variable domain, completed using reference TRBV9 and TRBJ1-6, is DSGVTQTPKHLITATGQRVTLRCSPRSGDLSVYWYQQSLDQGLQFLIQYYNGEERAKGNILERFSAQQFPDLHSELNLSSLELGDSALYFCASSLGQRHNSPLHFGNGTRLTVT.

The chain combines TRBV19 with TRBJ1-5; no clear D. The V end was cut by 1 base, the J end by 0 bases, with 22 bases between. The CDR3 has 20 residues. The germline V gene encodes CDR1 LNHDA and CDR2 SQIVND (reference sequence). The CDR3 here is CASSIGPSARLSSSNQPQHF. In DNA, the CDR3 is TGTGCCAGTAGTATAGGCCCCTCGGCAAGACTCTCTTCTAGCAATCAGCCCCAGCATTTT.

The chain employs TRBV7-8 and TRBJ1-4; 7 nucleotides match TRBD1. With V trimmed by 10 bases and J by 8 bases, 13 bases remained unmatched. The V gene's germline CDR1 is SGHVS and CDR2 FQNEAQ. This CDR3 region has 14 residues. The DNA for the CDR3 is TGTGCCACTACCTCCGGTAGGGGGCACGAAAAACTGTTTTTT. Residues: CATTSGRGHEKLFF.

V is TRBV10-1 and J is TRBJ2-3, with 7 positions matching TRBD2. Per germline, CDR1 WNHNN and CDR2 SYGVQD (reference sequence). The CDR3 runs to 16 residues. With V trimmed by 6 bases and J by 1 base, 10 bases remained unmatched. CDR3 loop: CASSPGLVKGTDTQYF. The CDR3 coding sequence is TGCGCCAGCAGCCCAGGACTAGTCAAGGGCACAGATACGCAGTATTTT.